This record covers a single T cell receptor beta chain. Primers: 60 Vbeta forward and 13 Jbeta reverse. Assay: immunoSEQ multiplex PCR; the TCRdb copy retains only in-frame clones and omits some. Of about 180,000 clones in the sample, 70% to 80% were seen once. This entry belongs to a study of cytomegalovirus exposure and HLA in healthy donors. Study information: The early release's HLA-typed donors yielded some 85 million unique TCRs.

Between the trimmed V and J ends, which lost 1 base and 6 bases, there was a span of 10 bases. The CDR3 totals 14 residues. CDR1 and CDR2 from the germline V gene are LNHNV and YYDKDF (reference sequence). The genes are TRBV15 and TRBJ1-5; perhaps TRBD1 as D (6 bases). What was sequenced was PBMCs. The sequence derives from a woman aged 40 to 50 in good health and CMV-seronegative. The DNA of the CDR3 is TGTGCCACCAGCAGAGTAGGGGGTGGTCAGCCCCAGCATTTT. It codes for CATSRVGGGQPQHF. Variable domain in full (rest from reference TRBV15 and TRBJ1-5): DAMVIQNPRYQVTQFGKPVTLSCSQTLNHNVMYWYQQKSSQAPKLLFHYYDKDFNNEADTPDNFQSRRPNTSFCFLDIRSPGLGDTAMYLCATSRVGGGQPQHFGDGTRLSIL.